The entry below describes one T cell receptor (beta chain). The antigen is undetermined. The entry originates in a study of cytomegalovirus exposure and HLA in healthy donors. The wider study: The study's early data release held 75 million to 95 million unique TCRs from HLA-typed donors.

The PCR used 60 Vbeta and 13 Jbeta primers. Sequenced by immunoSEQ multiplex PCR; TCRdb stores in-frame clones only, minus some. The table records 55,000 to 80,000 clones, about 75% of them present only once. General study points: The availability of immune exposure information extended only to CMV serostatus.

The CDR3 runs 16 residues. Germline V gene sequence: CDR1 SGHDT, CDR2 YYEEEE. With 1 base clipped from V and 0 bases from J, the junction kept 3 bases outside the gene matches. The chain has TRBV5-6 and TRBJ2-2; 7 bases align to TRBD2. This clonotype was obtained from a woman aged 40 to 50 in good health and CMV-seropositive. The sequenced material came from PBMCs. Here the CDR3 reads CASSLSGAANTGELFF. In nucleotides, the CDR3 is TGTGCCAGCAGCTTGAGCGGGGCAGCGAACACCGGGGAGCTGTTTTTT.